The T cell receptor (beta chain) under discussion was sequenced for a study of blood T cell repertoires in COVID-19. There are 13 residues in the CDR3. From germline, CDR1 is SGHAT and CDR2 FQNNGV. The ends were cut back, 3 bases at V and 5 bases at J, with 11 bases in the middle. Repertoires were generated with immunoSEQ multiplex PCR, while TCRdb's copy carries only in-frame clones and drops some. The sample lists a few hundred thousand clones; about nine tenths were seen once. This clone was observed a single time. The sequenced sample was peripheral blood. The gene calls are TRBV11-2 and TRBJ2-7; possibly TRBD1 for D (6 bases). The TCR originated in a man between 18 and 29 years old with active or convalescent COVID-19. Written as DNA, the CDR3 is TGTGCCAGCAGCTTTACAGGGACCCACGAGCAGTACTTC. Amino acids: CASSFTGTHEQYF.